This T cell receptor beta chain emerged from a study of beta chain features in type 1 diabetes. Notes on the study in general: Among all four CD4+ subsets, Type 1 diabetes patients had TCRB CDR3s that were moderately but significantly shorter.

Germline-derived CDR1 and CDR2 are SGHTA and FQGNSA. V shed 0 bases and J shed 3 bases, with 6 bases lying between them. This CDR3 region has 13 residues. There are a few counts of this clone. The antigen is not known. The identical CDR3 is also encoded by other nucleotide sequences in the sample. Sequenced material consisted of expressed TCRB transcripts (all of the isolated RNA was reverse transcribed). Measured with immunoSEQ multiplex PCR; TCRdb has only the in-frame clones, and not every one. The data show hundreds of thousands of clones, about an eighth seen once. The sequenced sample was naive CD4+ T cells from blood. The chain carries TRBV7-2 and TRBJ2-7; no firm D call. The sequence was obtained from a man aged 18 to 35 with type 1 diabetes. DNA of the CDR3: TGTGCCAGCAGCTTAGCGGGCAGCTACGAGCAGTACTTC. Its protein product is CASSLAGSYEQYF. Full variable domain (outside the CDR3, taken from reference TRBV7-2 and TRBJ2-7): GAGVSQSPSNKVTEKGKDVELRCDPISGHTALYWYRQSLGQGLEFLIYFQGNSAPDKSGLPSDRFSAERTGGSVSTLTIQRTQQEDSAVYLCASSLAGSYEQYFGPGTRLTVT.